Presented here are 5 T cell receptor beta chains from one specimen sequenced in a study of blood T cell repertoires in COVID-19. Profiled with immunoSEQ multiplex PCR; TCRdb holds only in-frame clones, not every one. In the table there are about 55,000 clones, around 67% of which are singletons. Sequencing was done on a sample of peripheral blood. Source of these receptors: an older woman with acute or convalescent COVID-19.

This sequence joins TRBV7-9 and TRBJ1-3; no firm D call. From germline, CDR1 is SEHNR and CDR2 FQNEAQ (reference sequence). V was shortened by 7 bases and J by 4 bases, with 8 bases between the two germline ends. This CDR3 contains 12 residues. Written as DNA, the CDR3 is TGTGCCAGCACCCGGAGGGGAAACACCATATATTTT. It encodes CASTRRGNTIYF.

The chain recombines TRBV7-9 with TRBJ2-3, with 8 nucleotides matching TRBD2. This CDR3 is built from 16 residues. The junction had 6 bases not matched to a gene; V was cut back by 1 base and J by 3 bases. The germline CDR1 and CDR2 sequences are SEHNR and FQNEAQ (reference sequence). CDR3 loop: CASSLGLAGLTDTQYF. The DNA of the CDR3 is TGTGCCAGCAGCTTAGGGTTAGCGGGGTTGACAGATACGCAGTATTTT.

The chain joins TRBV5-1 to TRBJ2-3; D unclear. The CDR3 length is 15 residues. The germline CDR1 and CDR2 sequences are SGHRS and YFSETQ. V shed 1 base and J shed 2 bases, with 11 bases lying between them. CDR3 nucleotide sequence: TGCGCCAGCAGCTTGTCGCGGAGCGTCACAGATACGCAGTATTTT. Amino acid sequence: CASSLSRSVTDTQYF.

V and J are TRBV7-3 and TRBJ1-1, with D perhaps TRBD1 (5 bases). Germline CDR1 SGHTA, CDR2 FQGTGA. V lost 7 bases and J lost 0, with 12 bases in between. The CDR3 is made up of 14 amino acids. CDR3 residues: CASTLMGLNTEAFF. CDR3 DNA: TGTGCCAGCACTCTTATGGGGCTGAACACTGAAGCTTTCTTT.

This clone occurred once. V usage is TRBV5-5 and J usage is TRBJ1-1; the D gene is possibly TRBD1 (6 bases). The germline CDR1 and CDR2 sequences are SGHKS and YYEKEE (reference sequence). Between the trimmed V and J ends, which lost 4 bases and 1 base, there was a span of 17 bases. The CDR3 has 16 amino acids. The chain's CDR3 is CASSVGYGQPNTEAFF. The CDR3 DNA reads TGTGCCAGCAGCGTCGGATATGGACAGCCGAACACTGAAGCTTTCTTT.